This paragraph covers one T cell receptor (beta chain) sequence. The sample originates from a study of blood T cells in healthy people across ages. Primers used in a second PCR of about 6 to 11 cycles were a sample-barcoded 5' primer and a J-beta primer mix. TCRdb re-called the 5' RACE reads through MiXCR, storing one row per CDR3 protein. Of roughly 900,000 distinct CDR3 sequences in the sample, approximately 49% are singletons; the top ten hold around an eighth. This CDR3 contains 17 residues. V lost 5 bases, J lost 11 bases, and 18 bases stayed unmatched. Germline values: CDR1 SNHLY, CDR2 FYNNEI. V gene TRBV2 combines with J gene TRBJ2-5; 12 bases are shared with TRBD2. Sequencing was performed on blood. The source of this sequence is a man under 40 in good health. The CDR3 coding sequence is TGTGCCAGCAGTACGAAGACTAGCGGGGGCCTTTACAATGAGCAGTACTTC. Translating gives CASSTKTSGGLYNEQYF.